One T cell receptor (beta chain) is described in this entry. Its recognized antigen is unknown. There are no base qualities to consult, and no much larger clone falls within one base. This specimen's treatment or condition label, per the study, means: live attenuated yellow fever vaccine strain. Two biological replicates of bulk PBMCs were collected at each blood-draw timepoint. PBMCs were isolated from peripheral blood using a standard Ficoll-Paque protocol. TriZol was used to extract RNA from bulk PBMCs, from CD4 and CD8 fractions, and from dextramer-positive and dextramer-negative fractions. TCR cDNA was synthesized by 5'RACE template switching, through which a universal primer site and unique molecular identifiers were introduced. Priming for cDNA synthesis came from both the TCR alpha and TCR beta constant segments. Library amplification used two PCR steps, and the second PCR step added sample barcodes and sequencing adapters. Libraries were sequenced on Illumina HiSeq 2500 (2x100 bp) or NovaSeq (2x150 bp). Under the source paper's analysis protocol: Reads were demultiplexed and collapsed into UMI consensus sequences with MIGEC, and V(D)J alignment was performed with MiXCR. Vaccine-responding clonotypes were defined with edgeR using replicate PBMC samples, requiring FDR below 0.01 and a log2 fold change above 5 up to day 15. CD4 or CD8 identity was assigned to each bulk clonotype according to whether the clonotype was present at higher abundance in the sequenced CD4 repertoire or the sequenced CD8 repertoire. In TCRdb, the public reads were trimmed at Q25 with fastp and aligned with MiXCR, with productive beta chains retained. Records with the same CDR3 protein are collapsed into one entry carrying the most frequent genes and DNA. The V and J calls follow TCRdb's processing rather than the paper's. This sample has approximately 600,000 distinct CDR3 sequences in its table, and approximately 13% of those were observed once. Of the sample, under 15% is held by the ten largest clones.

The source of the sample is a study of T cells after yellow fever vaccination (dated by TCRdb to between 2018 and 2020). Study-wide context: The SMART-Seq v4 Ultra Low Input RNA kit was used to prepare libraries from fractions with low cell numbers. Bulk TCR alpha and beta repertoires were sequenced longitudinally to track T-cell clones before and after primary and booster YFV17D yellow fever vaccination. Two healthy male donors made up the cohort, one aged 18 to 29 years and the other aged 30 to 40 years. Blood samples were taken at several timepoints before and after primary and secondary immunization, and bulk PBMC replicates and cell subsets were isolated. On the study overall, not on this receptor specifically: Compared with the primary T-cell response, the secondary T-cell response was weaker but faster, peaking on day 5 rather than day 15. FACS-sorted repertoires could contain abundant contaminating clonotypes from the bulk population, so computational filtering was required. Because only a couple of donors were included in the study, the extent to which the findings can be generalized is limited. Most clones expanded after primary vaccination (about 95% of CD4 and around nine tenths of CD8) were re-detected after the booster, suggesting that broad memory maintenance occurred. A small share of clonotypes occurred in both CD4 and CD8 compartments, likely arising from convergent recombination.

V has 1 base trimmed and J has 2 bases trimmed; junction bases matching no gene number 4. Looking up the germline V gene yields CDR1 SGHAT and CDR2 FQNNGV. The CDR3 runs 15 amino acids, cysteine and phenylalanine included. The retained sequence is limited to the CDR3, 45 bases, with the frame set at the first base. The sequence is built from TRBV11-2 and TRBJ2-7; a stretch of 8 junction bases matches TRBD2. The source is a man younger than 45 who received the YFV17D yellow fever vaccine. The material sequenced was PBMCs, taken on the day of the yellow fever booster vaccination. The DNA reads as follows: TGTGCCAGCAGCTTAGCCACTAGCGGTGCCTACGAGCAGTACTTC. The encoded protein is CASSLATSGAYEQYF.